A selection of T cell receptor beta chains follows, all from one sample in a study of cytomegalovirus exposure and HLA in healthy donors. Sequenced by immunoSEQ multiplex PCR; TCRdb stores in-frame clones only, minus some. The repertoire holds about 160,000 clones, with roughly nine tenths as singletons. Sequenced input: PBMCs. These receptor sequences come from a woman in her thirties in good health and CMV-seronegative. The conserved cysteine and the conserved F or W are not part of the CDR3 here. The listing skips clone size in some rows; elsewhere it reads once, few, many or a size class.

>TRBJ1-3|TRBV18|NA
ASSPPQELSGNTIY
>TRBJ2-1|TRBV30|once
AWETSGRYNEQF
>TRBJ1-2|TRBV27|once
ASRRAVDRDYGYT
>TRBJ2-7|TRBV27|NA
ASSLSSHRERVYEQY
>TRBJ2-3|TRBV7-9|NA
ASKPDRGTDTQY
>TRBJ2-1|TRBV7-7|NA
ASSLGQRYNEQF
>TRBJ2-1|TRBV7-2|NA
ASSPQGNEQF
>TRBJ2-2|TRBV7-9|NA
ASSSGQLNTGELF
>TRBJ1-6|TRBV6-6|NA
ASKLLAPEPLH
>TRBJ2-2|TRBV30|NA
AHRRGRELF
>TRBJ2-7|TRBV28|NA
ASTLDRTYEQY
>TRBJ2-3|TRBV28|NA
ASSTTTGGGTDTQY
>TRBJ1-1|TRBV28|NA
ASRLPGPNTEAF
>TRBJ1-1|TRBV27|once
ASSPRRQGNTEAF
>TRBJ1-2|TRBV19|NA
ASSILTQGYYGYT
>TRBJ2-2|TRBV19|NA
AIAGQGRPGELF
>TRBJ1-2|TRBV28|NA
ASSLPGRLNYGYT
>TRBJ2-3|TRBV5-1|NA
ASSSGVGTDTQY
>TRBJ2-3|TRBV7-8|once
ASSLDAGTRGTQY
>TRBJ1-4|TRBV5-6|NA
ASSLWQGGGEKLF
>TRBJ2-7|TRBV19|NA
ASSMGTGASYEQY
>TRBJ1-1|TRBV4-1|NA
ASSQPGNMNTEAF
>TRBJ2-1|TRBV10-2|NA
ASTGDTLYNEQF
>TRBJ1-1|TRBV6-6|NA
ASSYSFDTEAF
>TRBJ2-7|TRBV7-9|NA
ASSLGEGEQY
>TRBJ2-3|TRBV5-1|NA
ASSGGIAGEITDTQY
>TRBJ1-1|TRBV5-6|few
ASIRQGYTEAF
>TRBJ2-7|TRBV5-6|NA
ASSLASYEQY
>TRBJ1-4|TRBV2|NA
ASTQGGQPNEKLF
>TRBJ2-1|TRBV2|once
ASSMSGGIDEQF
>TRBJ2-3|TRBV4-3|NA
ASSQEVGSPTDTQY
>TRBJ2-1|TRBV5-4|NA
ASRWRGSTYNEQF
>TRBJ2-1|TRBV5-5|many
ASSLRDGYTEDYNEQF
>TRBJ2-7|TRBV6-5|NA
ASSYSGTGGRYEQY
>TRBJ1-2|TRBV5-1|NA
ASSFTGSGYT
>TRBJ2-3|TRBV7-3|once
ASSFGGGADTQY
>TRBJ1-6|TRBV6-1|NA
ASSESDRASPLH
>TRBJ1-3|TRBV29-1|NA
SVEVRSGNTIY
>TRBJ2-1|TRBV5-5|NA
ASNEGPYNEQF
>TRBJ2-1|TRBV6-5|NA
ASSYSITSGNEQF
>TRBJ2-7|TRBV28|NA
AIARTQPGYIEQY
>TRBJ1-2|TRBV29-1|NA
SVTDSNYGYT
>TRBJ2-1|TRBV9|NA
ASSLTGASYNEQF
>TRBJ2-3|TRBV7-2|NA
ASSWRTSTDTQY
>TRBJ2-3|TRBV14|few
ASSQDFGVHITDTQY